This is a list of T cell receptor beta chains from one sample in a study of molecular identifiers for immune sequencing clone quantification. TCRdb called the PCR reads again in MiXCR, with one record for every CDR3 protein. The data hold approximately 550,000 distinct CDR3 sequences, with roughly 23% observed a single time. The sample was naive CD8+ T cells from blood, with Jurkat cell RNA spiked in. The source is a human donor in good health. Some libraries in this study had Jurkat cell RNA spiked in. CDR3s include the opening cysteine and the closing phenylalanine or tryptophan. Each record gives: J gene, V gene, clone size, D gene, CDR3 DNA, CDR3 protein. A D gene is named only where the DNA matches it firmly. Where a row states a size, it is once, few, many or the class of an expanded clone; other rows omit it.

J: TRBJ1-1; V: TRBV27; size: many; D: TRBD1; DNA: TGTGCCAGCAGTTTCCGTCCACAGGGGCGGGCCGCTGAAGCTTTCTTT; CDR3: CASSFRPQGRAAEAFF
J: TRBJ2-3; V: TRBV7-2; size: many; D: TRBD2; DNA: TGTGCCAGCAGCGCAAGACTAGCGGGGGCCGTAGATACGCAGTATTTT; CDR3: CASSARLAGAVDTQYF
J: TRBJ2-3; V: TRBV29-1; size: .; D: TRBD2; DNA: TGCAGCGTTGAAGGCACTAGCGGACACACGGCAGATACGCAGTATTTT; CDR3: CSVEGTSGHTADTQYF
J: TRBJ1-6; V: TRBV9; size: .; D: .; DNA: TGTGCCAGCACGCACGATGGGTCACCCCACCACTTT; CDR3: CASTHDGSPHHF
J: TRBJ2-2; V: TRBV24-1; size: .; D: .; DNA: TGTGCCACCAGTGATGGTGGCACCGGGGAGCTGTTTTTT; CDR3: CATSDGGTGELFF
J: TRBJ2-7; V: TRBV10-3; size: few; D: .; DNA: TGTGCCATCAGTGTTCCCCGGAAGGGTGGGGGCAACGAGCAGTACTTC; CDR3: CAISVPRKGGGNEQYF
J: TRBJ2-2; V: TRBV6-2/TRBV6-3; size: .; D: .; DNA: TGTGCCAGCAGTTACCACAGCACCGGGGAGCTGTTTTTT; CDR3: CASSYHSTGELFF
J: TRBJ2-5; V: TRBV19; size: .; D: .; DNA: TGTGCCAGTAGTACATACGACGAGGAGACCCAGTACTTC; CDR3: CASSTYDEETQYF
J: TRBJ1-1; V: TRBV27; size: many; D: .; DNA: TGTGCCAGCAGTTTATTGGGACCCATGAACACTGAAGCTTTCTTT; CDR3: CASSLLGPMNTEAFF
J: TRBJ1-6; V: TRBV4-3; size: .; D: TRBD1; DNA: TGCGCCAGCAGCCAAGATTACAGGGGGGAATCACCCCTCCACTTT; CDR3: CASSQDYRGESPLHF
J: TRBJ1-1; V: TRBV30; size: many; D: .; DNA: TGTGCCTGGAGTGTAAATATGAACACTGAAGCTTTCTTT; CDR3: CAWSVNMNTEAFF
J: TRBJ2-3; V: TRBV2; size: many; D: .; DNA: TGTGCCAGCAGTGAACTTTGGGTCCCGCGAGACACAGATACGCAGTATTTT; CDR3: CASSELWVPRDTDTQYF
J: TRBJ2-3; V: TRBV7-9; size: many; D: .; DNA: TGTGCCAGCAGCTTAGTTCTTGCGACTAGCACAGATACGCAGTATTTT; CDR3: CASSLVLATSTDTQYF
J: TRBJ2-2; V: TRBV9; size: many; D: TRBD1; DNA: TGTGCCAGCAGCGCAAAGACCGGGACAGGGATCTTGACCGGGGAGCTGTTTTTT; CDR3: CASSAKTGTGILTGELFF
J: TRBJ2-1; V: TRBV29-1; size: many; D: .; DNA: TGCAGCGTTTTTCTGGGTTCCTACAATGAGCAGTTCTTC; CDR3: CSVFLGSYNEQFF